The subject of this entry is one TCR beta chain. Its antigen is undetermined. The record originates from a study of Ad26.COV2.S vaccination and SARS-CoV-2 variants. Study-level background: Ad26.COV2.S, an intramuscular injection, was given once or twice 56 days apart. General observations from the study: After vaccination, substantial breadth of spike-specific CD8+ and CD4+ responses was reported. It is possible that the TCR breadth and depth analyses underestimated the total T cell responses.

This CDR3 has 13 residues. V dropped 3 bases and J dropped 9 bases, with 12 bases sitting between them. Indicated treatment: roughly 18 received Ad26.COV2.S at low or high dose, single or two shots; about 5 received placebo; per-sample allocation not given. On day 63 after the first injection, vaccine and placebo recipients gave samples. Clones were read by immunoSEQ multiplex PCR, and TCRdb kept only the in-frame ones, dropping some. The data hold 400,000 to 450,000 clones, with around nine tenths observed a single time. The chain has TRBV12-3 or TRBV12-4 and TRBJ2-1, with D tentatively TRBD1 or TRBD2 (6 bases each). This TCR derives from a person aged 18 to 59 who received the Ad26.COV2.S COVID-19 vaccine or a placebo. The specimen comprised peripheral blood, sampled in a trial of Ad26.COV2.S vaccine versus placebo. CDR3 nucleotide sequence: TGTGCCAGCAGTTTTAGGGGGGCTGTTGAGCAGTTCTTC. Encoded protein: CASSFRGAVEQFF.